Presented here are 30 T cell receptor beta chains from one specimen sequenced in a study of blood T cell repertoires in COVID-19. Profiled with immunoSEQ multiplex PCR; TCRdb holds only in-frame clones, not every one. The sample consists of approximately 330,000 clones, 85% to 90% of them appearing once. Sequenced: PBMCs or T cells enriched from blood (not recorded which). The receptors were sampled from a woman in her twenties or thirties who had recovered from COVID-19.

The chain employs TRBV30 and TRBJ1-4, with TRBD1 matching over 10 bases. Trimming removed 5 bases from V and 3 bases from J; junction bases left unmatched: 6. Germline CDR1 GTSNPN, CDR2 SVGIG (reference sequence). The CDR3 runs 15 residues. The CDR3 coding sequence is TGTGCCTGGGACAGGGGGCGCGGCGCTAATGAAAAACTGTTTTTT. Amino acids: CAWDRGRGANEKLFF.

The chain carries TRBV10-2 and TRBJ2-7, with a possible D match to TRBD1 (6 bases). Trimming pared 0 bases from V and 3 bases from J, leaving 9 bases between. The germline CDR1 and CDR2 sequences are WSHSY and SAAADI. The CDR3 extends over 14 amino acids. DNA of the CDR3: TGCGCCAGCAGTGAGTCGGGACACCACTACGAGCAGTACTTC. This codes for CASSESGHHYEQYF.

The chain links TRBV27 to TRBJ1-2, with TRBD1 matching 10 bases. Germline V gene data show CDR1 as MNHEY and CDR2 as SMNVEV (reference sequence). The CDR3 has 14 amino acids. The J segment lost 6 bases and the V segment lost 3 bases, leaving 4 bases of the junction unmatched. The DNA of the CDR3 is TGTGCCAGCAGTTTTTTAGGGACAGGGGATGGCTACACCTTC. This sequence encodes CASSFLGTGDGYTF.

This clone was seen just once. The gene calls are TRBV14 and TRBJ2-6; D gene ambiguous. Germline CDR1 reads SGHDN; CDR2 reads FVKESK. This CDR3 is built from 18 residues. Trimming pared 4 bases from V and 0 bases from J, leaving 16 bases between. In DNA, the CDR3 is TGTGCCAGCAGCCGCGAGAGGTGGCTTAGCTCTGGGGCCAACGTCCTGACTTTC. Protein sequence: CASSRERWLSSGANVLTF.

This clone was seen just once. The rearrangement uses TRBV11-1 and TRBJ2-1, with TRBD2 matching over 8 bases. CDR1 and CDR2 (germline): SGHAT, FQDESV (reference sequence). V was pared by 4 bases and J by 15 bases, with 8 bases of the junction left unmatched. This CDR3 is built from 12 residues. The CDR3 spells CASSSGLVLPFF. The CDR3 nucleotides are TGTGCCAGCAGCTCGGGACTAGTTTTACCGTTCTTC.

V usage is TRBV4-1 and J usage is TRBJ1-5; D is undetermined. CDR1 and CDR2 (germline): MGHRA, YSYEKL. This CDR3 is 13 amino acids long. The ends were cut back, 0 bases at V and 6 bases at J, with 6 bases in the middle. The CDR3 coding sequence is TGCGCCAGCAGCCAAGATTTGCGTCAGCCCCAGCATTTT. The encoded protein is CASSQDLRQPQHF.

The chain has TRBV5-1 and TRBJ2-3; 10 bases fit TRBD2. CDR3 length: 20 residues. CDR1 and CDR2 from the germline V gene are SGHRS and YFSETQ. The junction had 14 bases not matched to a gene; V was cut back by 1 base and J by 0 bases. The CDR3 loop reads CASSLRGLAGEGGSTDTQYF. In DNA, the CDR3 is TGCGCCAGCAGCTTGCGGGGCCTAGCGGGAGAGGGCGGGAGCACAGATACGCAGTATTTT.

This chain uses TRBV6-2 or TRBV6-3 with TRBJ1-2, with 9 bases lining up with TRBD1. The V gene's germline CDR1 is MNHEY and CDR2 SVGEGT. J gave up 6 bases and V 5 bases, and 7 bases lay outside the gene matches. The CDR3 runs 14 residues. This CDR3 reads CASSPRTGGDGYTF. As DNA, the CDR3 is TGTGCCAGCAGTCCGCGCACAGGGGGCGATGGCTACACCTTC.

This clone was counted once. The chain combines TRBV19 with TRBJ1-1; TRBD1 is a possible D gene (6 bases). This CDR3 is 15 amino acids long. Looked up from germline, CDR1 is LNHDA and CDR2 is SQIVND (reference sequence). V lost 5 bases, J lost 5 bases, and 18 bases lay in between. The CDR3, as DNA: TGTGCCAGTAGTCCCTCACAGGGTCCGAAGACTGAAGCTTTCTTT. As protein: CASSPSQGPKTEAFF.

The V and J genes are TRBV18 and TRBJ2-5; 10 nucleotides agree with TRBD2. Trimming cost V 3 bases and J 5 bases; bases outside gene matches: 6. CDR3 length equals 15 residues. Per the germline V gene, CDR1 is KGHSH and CDR2 is LQKENI. For the CDR3, the DNA is TGTGCCAGCTCACCCGGGACTAGCGAGGTGGAGACCCAGTACTTC. It translates to CASSPGTSEVETQYF.

J is TRBJ2-7 and V is TRBV6-5, with D unclear. V lost 0 bases and J lost 2, with 8 bases in between. The CDR3 sequence is 14 residues long. Germline CDR1 is MNHEY and CDR2 is SVGAGI. As DNA, the CDR3 is TGTGCCAGCAGTTACTCACTTCAACCCTACGAGCAGTACTTC. This translates into CASSYSLQPYEQYF.

The chain couples TRBV7-2 to TRBJ1-3, with a tentative D call TRBD1 (5 bases). V lost 6 bases, J lost 7 bases, and 13 bases lay in between. The length of the CDR3 is 13 residues. The germline V gene has CDR1 SGHTA and CDR2 FQGNSA. The CDR3 DNA is TGTGCCAGCAGATCCCAGGGTAGGAACACCATATATTTT. Protein: CASRSQGRNTIYF.

This chain connects TRBV19 to TRBJ1-4, with D perhaps TRBD1 (5 bases). The CDR3 contains 18 residues. Germline V gene sequence: CDR1 LNHDA, CDR2 SQIVND (reference sequence). V gave up 0 bases and J gave up 0 bases, with 14 bases separating them. The CDR3 protein is CASSIDAPVTATNEKLFF. CDR3 nucleotide sequence: TGTGCCAGTAGTATAGATGCACCAGTGACAGCAACTAATGAAAAACTGTTTTTT.

The rearrangement joins TRBV5-8 to TRBJ1-2; no clear D. V was cut by 2 bases and J by 8 bases, with 10 bases left in between. This CDR3 comprises 12 residues. In germline, CDR1 is SGHTS, CDR2 YDEGEE. This CDR3 is CASSFKTRGYTF. Written as DNA, the CDR3 is TGTGCCAGCAGCTTTAAGACAAGAGGCTACACCTTC.

CDR3 in amino acids: CASSPLPQGDEQFF. The CDR3, as DNA: TGTGCCAGCTCACCACTCCCCCAAGGGGATGAGCAGTTCTTC. This chain links TRBV18 with TRBJ2-1, with D perhaps TRBD1 (5 bases). Germline V lookup: CDR1 KGHSH, CDR2 LQKENI. CDR3 length: 14 residues. V was pared by 1 base and J by 8 bases, with 12 bases between.

The chain combines TRBV3-1 (or the pseudogene TRBV3-2) with TRBJ2-2; tentative D call: TRBD2 (6 bases). Trimming took 0 bases from V and 4 from J, leaving 9 bases between them. The CDR3 totals 15 residues. CDR1 is LGHDT, CDR2 YNNKEL, per germline (reference sequence). The CDR3 here is CASSQEGSGTGELFF. CDR3 in DNA: TGTGCCAGCAGCCAAGAGGGTAGCGGCACCGGGGAGCTGTTTTTT.

The rearrangement uses TRBV9 and TRBJ2-1; possibly TRBD2 for D (6 bases). Deletions cut 0 bases from V and 0 bases from J, with 10 bases between. CDR3 length: 16 residues. The germline V gene encodes CDR1 SGDLS and CDR2 YYNGEE. In DNA form, the CDR3 reads TGTGCCAGCAGCGTAGTGGGGGAGGTCTCCTACAATGAGCAGTTCTTC. This codes for CASSVVGEVSYNEQFF. Filled out from reference TRBV9 and TRBJ2-1, the complete variable domain reads DSGVTQTPKHLITATGQRVTLRCSPRSGDLSVYWYQQSLDQGLQFLIQYYNGEERAKGNILERFSAQQFPDLHSELNLSSLELGDSALYFCASSVVGEVSYNEQFFGPGTRLTVL.

The CDR3 is CASSWAGDQPQHF. The CDR3 region has the DNA TGTGCCAGCAGTTGGGCAGGGGATCAGCCCCAGCATTTT. The rearrangement joins TRBV6-2 or TRBV6-3 to TRBJ1-5; possibly TRBD1 for D (6 bases). Per the germline V gene, CDR1 is MNHEY and CDR2 is SVGEGT. CDR3 size: 13 residues. Trimming stripped 4 bases from V and 5 bases from J, with 9 bases between.

J is TRBJ1-5 and V is TRBV18, with D uncertain. There are 16 residues in the CDR3. V lost 4 bases and J lost 4, with 17 bases in between. CDR1 is KGHSH, CDR2 LQKENI, per germline. CDR3 loop: CASSQLPQRGNQPQHF. The CDR3 nucleotides are TGTGCCAGCTCACAACTCCCGCAACGCGGAAATCAGCCCCAGCATTTT. The full variable domain, with the rest looked up from reference TRBV18 and TRBJ1-5, is NAGVMQNPRHLVRRRGQEARLRCSPMKGHSHVYWYRQLPEEGLKFMVYLQKENIIDESGMPKERFSAEFPKEGPSILRIQQVVRGDSAAYFCASSQLPQRGNQPQHFGDGTRLSIL.

This rearrangement joins TRBV4-2 to TRBJ2-4; the D is unclear. The CDR3 totals 15 residues. V was trimmed by 1 base and J by 1 base, leaving 8 bases between them. Germline lookup yields CDR1 LGHNA and CDR2 YNFKEQ. The CDR3, as DNA: TGTGCCAGCAGCCAAGTTCGGGTGGCCAAAAACATTCAGTACTTC. It yields the protein CASSQVRVAKNIQYF.

This chain joins TRBV28 and TRBJ1-2; maybe TRBD1 (5 bases). The CDR3 length is 13 residues. CDR1 is MDHEN, CDR2 SYDVKM, per germline. With 6 bases removed from V and 8 bases from J, the gap between germline ends came to 16 bases. CDR3 bases: TGTGCCAGCAGACTTCCATGGGAGGGGGGCTACACCTTC. Protein: CASRLPWEGGYTF.

J is TRBJ1-3 and V is TRBV5-1; 7 positions match TRBD1. V was clipped by 1 base and J by 1 base; unmatched bases: 5. The CDR3 length is 16 residues. In germline, CDR1 is SGHRS, CDR2 YFSETQ. The CDR3 loop is CASSLSGTASGNTIYF. The CDR3 region has the DNA TGCGCCAGCAGCTTGAGTGGGACAGCGTCTGGAAACACCATATATTTT.

This rearrangement joins TRBV6-1 to TRBJ2-5; 7 bases are shared with TRBD2. J gave up 5 bases and V 2 bases, and 5 bases lay outside the gene matches. CDR1 is MNHNS, CDR2 SASEGT, per germline. CDR3 length equals 14 residues. The CDR3 sequence: CASSEFAGDETQYF. As DNA, the CDR3 is TGTGCCAGCAGTGAATTCGCGGGAGACGAGACCCAGTACTTC.

CDR3 sequence: CSASGGSRSYEQYF. The CDR3 DNA reads TGCAGTGCTAGTGGCGGGAGCAGATCCTACGAGCAGTACTTC. The gene calls are TRBV20-1 and TRBJ2-7; 7 bases are a match to TRBD2. With 3 bases clipped from V and 1 base from J, the junction kept 6 bases outside the gene matches. Germline CDR1 is DFQATT and CDR2 is SNEGSKA (reference sequence). There are 14 residues in the CDR3.

The gene calls are TRBV6-1 and TRBJ2-1; D may be TRBD1 (7 bases). Trimming shortened V by 5 bases and J by 16 bases, and 15 bases separated the two germline ends. Germline CDR1 and CDR2: MNHNS and SASEGT. The CDR3 runs to 11 residues. The CDR3 protein is CASSYAGQSFF. DNA for the CDR3: TGTGCCAGCAGTTACGCGGGACAGAGTTTCTTC.

This sequence joins TRBV4-2 and TRBJ1-1, with TRBD1 matching over 7 bases. CDR1 LGHNA and CDR2 YNFKEQ come from the germline V gene. The junction had 11 bases not matched to a gene; V was cut back by 1 base and J by 3 bases. CDR3 size: 17 residues. In DNA form, the CDR3 reads TGTGCCAGCAGCCAAGTCGAAAGGGGGCTAACGGACACTGAAGCTTTCTTT. It encodes CASSQVERGLTDTEAFF.

J is TRBJ1-6 and V is TRBV5-1; tentatively, D is TRBD1 (6 bases). Trimming removed 2 bases at V and 7 bases at J, with 16 bases between. CDR3 length: 16 amino acids. Germline V gene sequence: CDR1 SGHRS, CDR2 YFSETQ. The CDR3 loop is CASSFFSQGTNSPLHF. In DNA form, the CDR3 reads TGCGCCAGCAGCTTCTTCTCGCAGGGGACAAATTCACCCCTCCACTTT.

The chain couples TRBV29-1 to TRBJ1-1; unclear D gene. Germline assignment: CDR1 SQVTM and CDR2 ANQGSEA. The CDR3 is made up of 13 amino acids. V lost 5 bases and J 0 bases, leaving 10 bases between the germline ends. This CDR3 reads CSVSQVLNTEAFF. The DNA for the CDR3 is TGCAGCGTTAGTCAGGTATTGAACACTGAAGCTTTCTTT.

V usage is TRBV27 and J usage is TRBJ1-3, with D unresolved. Germline loops: CDR1 MNHEY, CDR2 SMNVEV (reference sequence). The CDR3 covers 13 residues. The V and J ends lost 6 bases and 0 bases respectively, with 6 bases between them. Written as DNA, the CDR3 is TGTGCCAGCAGGGTTAGCTCTGGAAACACCATATATTTT. Amino acids: CASRVSSGNTIYF.

This clone was seen a single time. The chain joins TRBV23-1 to TRBJ2-7; TRBD2 aligns across 12 bases. TRBV23-1 is an ORF; its function is uncertain. This CDR3 spans 17 amino acids. V dropped 6 bases and J dropped 2; count of bases not matched to a gene: 11. CDR3 bases: TGCGCCAGCAGGGCGCCAGGGAGGACTAGCGGGACCTACGAGCAGTACTTC. Translation gives CASRAPGRTSGTYEQYF.